This TCR beta chain appears in the sequencing data of a study of cytomegalovirus exposure and HLA in healthy donors. Across the whole study: Of the donors genotyped, approximately 410 in all, less than 90% fell in the Caucasian-associated ancestry cluster.

CDR3 length equals 14 residues. Germline V gene lookup returns CDR1 SGHRS and CDR2 YFSETQ. Between the trimmed V and J ends, which lost 4 bases and 4 bases, there was a span of 14 bases. Comment on this clone: Its antigen is not identified.

With 60 Vbeta and 13 Jbeta primers, the PCR was carried out. Per the original data handling: In a later analysis, of 80 million to 90 million unique beta chains, about 10 million appeared in at least two donors. Sequenced by immunoSEQ multiplex PCR; TCRdb stores in-frame clones only, minus some. That table is the source of V, J and clone size, and D and trimming were worked out from the DNA. The record lists some 80,000 clones, of which the ten most abundant hold roughly an eighth. The donors gave bone marrow, and they were healthy. Notes on the study in general: Earlier analysis looked at TCR beta V segments, and most were productive about 87% or about 30% of the time.

This clonotype originated in a man aged 50-60 years in good health and CMV-seropositive. What was sequenced was PBMCs. V usage is TRBV5-1 and J usage is TRBJ2-5, with D tentatively TRBD1 (6 bases). CDR3 sequence reads: CASSPEVGGETQYF. DNA for the CDR3: TGCGCCAGCAGCCCTGAGGTAGGGGGAGAGACCCAGTACTTC. Looking up the rest from reference TRBV5-1 and TRBJ2-5 gives the full variable domain: KAGVTQTPRYLIKTRGQQVTLSCSPISGHRSVSWYQQTPGQGLQFLFEYFSETQRNKGNFPGRFSGRQFSNSRSEMNVSTLELGDSALYLCASSPEVGGETQYFGPGTRLLVL.